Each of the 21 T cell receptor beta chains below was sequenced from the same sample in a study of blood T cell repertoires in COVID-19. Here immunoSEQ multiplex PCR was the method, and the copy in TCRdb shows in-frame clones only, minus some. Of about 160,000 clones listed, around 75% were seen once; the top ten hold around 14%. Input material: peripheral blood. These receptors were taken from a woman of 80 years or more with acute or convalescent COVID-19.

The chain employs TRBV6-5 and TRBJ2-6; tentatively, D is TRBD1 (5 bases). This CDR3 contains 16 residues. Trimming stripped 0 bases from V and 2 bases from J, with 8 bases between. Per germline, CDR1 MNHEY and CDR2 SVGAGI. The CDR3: CASSYSRVPGANVLTF. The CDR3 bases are TGTGCCAGCAGTTACTCCAGGGTCCCTGGGGCCAACGTCCTGACTTTC.

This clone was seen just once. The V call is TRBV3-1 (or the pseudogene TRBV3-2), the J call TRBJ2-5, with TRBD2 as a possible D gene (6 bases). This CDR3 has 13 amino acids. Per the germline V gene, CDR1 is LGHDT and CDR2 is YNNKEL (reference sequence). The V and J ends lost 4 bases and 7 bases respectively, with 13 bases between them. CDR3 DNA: TGTGCCAGCAGCCCCAGGGACTGGGGGACCCAGTACTTC. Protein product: CASSPRDWGTQYF.

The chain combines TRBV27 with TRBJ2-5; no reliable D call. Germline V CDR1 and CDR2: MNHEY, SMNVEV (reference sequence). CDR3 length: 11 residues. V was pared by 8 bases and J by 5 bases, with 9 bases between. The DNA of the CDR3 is TGTGCCAGCCAAATCGGGGAGACCCAGTACTTC. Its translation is CASQIGETQYF.

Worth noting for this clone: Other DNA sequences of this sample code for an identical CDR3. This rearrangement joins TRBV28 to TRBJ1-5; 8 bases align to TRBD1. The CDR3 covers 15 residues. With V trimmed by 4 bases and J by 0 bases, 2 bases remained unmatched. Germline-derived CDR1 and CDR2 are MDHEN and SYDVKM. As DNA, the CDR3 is TGTGCCAGCAGTTCCACAGGGGGTAGCAATCAGCCCCAGCATTTT. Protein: CASSSTGGSNQPQHF.

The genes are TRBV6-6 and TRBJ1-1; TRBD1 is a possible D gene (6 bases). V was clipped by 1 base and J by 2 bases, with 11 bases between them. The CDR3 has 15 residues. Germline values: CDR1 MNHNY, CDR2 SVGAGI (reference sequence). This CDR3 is CASSYYWTVNTEAFF. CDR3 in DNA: TGTGCCAGCAGTTACTACTGGACAGTCAACACTGAAGCTTTCTTT.

CDR3 amino acids: CASSYWETGNYGYTF. The CDR3 bases are TGTGCCAGCAGTTACTGGGAGACAGGGAACTATGGCTACACCTTC. The V call is TRBV6-5, the J call TRBJ1-2; 7 positions match TRBD1. This CDR3 region has 15 residues. The V segment lost 1 base and the J segment 2 bases; nucleotides outside the gene matches: 4. Looked up from germline, CDR1 is MNHEY and CDR2 is SVGAGI.

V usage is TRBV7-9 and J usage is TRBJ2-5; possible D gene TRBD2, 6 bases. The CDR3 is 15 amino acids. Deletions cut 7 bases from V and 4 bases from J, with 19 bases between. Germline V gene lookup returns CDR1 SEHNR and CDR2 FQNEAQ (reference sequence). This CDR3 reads CASTSGSDGGETQYF. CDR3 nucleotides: TGTGCCAGCACCTCGGGTAGCGACGGGGGAGAGACCCAGTACTTC.

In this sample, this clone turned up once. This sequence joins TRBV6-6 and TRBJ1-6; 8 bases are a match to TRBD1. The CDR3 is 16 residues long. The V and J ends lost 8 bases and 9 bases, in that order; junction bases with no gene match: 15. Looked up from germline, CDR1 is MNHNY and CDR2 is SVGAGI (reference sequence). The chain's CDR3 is CASQQGQTGVSSPLHF. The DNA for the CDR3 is TGTGCCAGCCAGCAAGGGCAGACAGGGGTTAGTTCACCCCTCCACTTT.

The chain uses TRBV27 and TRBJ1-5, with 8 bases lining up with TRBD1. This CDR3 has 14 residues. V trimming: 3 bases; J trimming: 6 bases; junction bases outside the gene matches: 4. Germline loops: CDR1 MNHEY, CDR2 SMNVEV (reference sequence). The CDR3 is CASSLTGAAQPQHF. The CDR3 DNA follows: TGTGCCAGCAGTTTGACAGGGGCGGCTCAGCCCCAGCATTTT.

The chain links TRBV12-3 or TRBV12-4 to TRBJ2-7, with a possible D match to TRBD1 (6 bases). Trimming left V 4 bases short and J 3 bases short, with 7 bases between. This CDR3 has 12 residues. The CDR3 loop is CASSSRGYEQYF. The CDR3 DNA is TGTGCCAGCAGTTCCAGGGGCTACGAGCAGTACTTC.

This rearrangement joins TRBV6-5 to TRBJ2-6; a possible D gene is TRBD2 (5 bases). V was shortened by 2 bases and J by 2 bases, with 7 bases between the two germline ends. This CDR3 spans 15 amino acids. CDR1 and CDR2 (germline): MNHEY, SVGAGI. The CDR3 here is CASSYEGTGANVLTF. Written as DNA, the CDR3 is TGTGCCAGCAGTTACGAGGGAACTGGGGCCAACGTCCTGACTTTC.

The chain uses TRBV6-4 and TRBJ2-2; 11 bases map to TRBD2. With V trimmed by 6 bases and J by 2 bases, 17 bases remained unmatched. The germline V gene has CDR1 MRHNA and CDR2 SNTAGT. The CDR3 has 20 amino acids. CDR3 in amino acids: CASRDDCFSGRVFNTGELFF. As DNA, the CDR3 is TGTGCCAGCAGGGACGACTGTTTTAGCGGGAGGGTCTTTAACACCGGGGAGCTGTTTTTT.

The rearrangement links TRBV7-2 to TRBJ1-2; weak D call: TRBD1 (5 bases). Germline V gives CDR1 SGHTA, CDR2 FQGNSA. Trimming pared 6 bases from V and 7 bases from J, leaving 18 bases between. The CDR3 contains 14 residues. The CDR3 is CASRFNSGGSGYTF. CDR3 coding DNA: TGTGCCAGCAGGTTTAATAGCGGGGGGTCTGGCTACACCTTC.

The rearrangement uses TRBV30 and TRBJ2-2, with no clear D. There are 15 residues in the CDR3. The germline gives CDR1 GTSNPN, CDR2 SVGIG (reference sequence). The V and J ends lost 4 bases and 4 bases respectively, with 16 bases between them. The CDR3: CAWINKTRGTGELFF. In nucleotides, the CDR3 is TGTGCCTGGATCAATAAAACGAGAGGCACCGGGGAGCTGTTTTTT.

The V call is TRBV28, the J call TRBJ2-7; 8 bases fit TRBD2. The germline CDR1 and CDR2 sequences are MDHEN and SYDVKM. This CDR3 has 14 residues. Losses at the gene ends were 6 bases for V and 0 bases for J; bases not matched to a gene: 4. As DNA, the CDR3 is TGTGCCAGCAGCGGGGGGGAAACCTCCTACGAGCAGTACTTC. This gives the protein CASSGGETSYEQYF.

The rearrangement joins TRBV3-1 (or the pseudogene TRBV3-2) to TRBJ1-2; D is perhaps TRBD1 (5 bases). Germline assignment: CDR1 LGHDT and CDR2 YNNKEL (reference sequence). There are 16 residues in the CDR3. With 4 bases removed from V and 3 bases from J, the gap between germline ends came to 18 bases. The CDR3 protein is CASSPSPTAYYYGYTF. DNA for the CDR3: TGTGCCAGCAGCCCCTCCCCGACAGCATATTACTATGGCTACACCTTC.

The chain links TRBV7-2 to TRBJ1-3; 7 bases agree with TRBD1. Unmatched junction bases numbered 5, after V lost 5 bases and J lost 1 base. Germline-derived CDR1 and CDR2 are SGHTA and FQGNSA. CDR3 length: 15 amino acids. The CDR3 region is CASSPQTGSGNTIYF. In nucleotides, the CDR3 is TGTGCCAGCAGCCCACAGACAGGGTCTGGAAACACCATATATTTT. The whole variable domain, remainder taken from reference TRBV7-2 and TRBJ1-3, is GAGVSQSPSNKVTEKGKDVELRCDPISGHTALYWYRQSLGQGLEFLIYFQGNSAPDKSGLPSDRFSAERTGGSVSTLTIQRTQQEDSAVYLCASSPQTGSGNTIYFGEGSWLTVV.

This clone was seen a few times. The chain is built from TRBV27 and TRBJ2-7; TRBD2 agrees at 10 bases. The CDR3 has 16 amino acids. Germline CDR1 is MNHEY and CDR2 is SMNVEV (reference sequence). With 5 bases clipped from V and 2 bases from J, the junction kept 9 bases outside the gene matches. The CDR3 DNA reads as TGTGCCAGCAGTACCGAGGCCAGCGGGAGGGCCTACGAGCAGTACTTC. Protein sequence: CASSTEASGRAYEQYF.

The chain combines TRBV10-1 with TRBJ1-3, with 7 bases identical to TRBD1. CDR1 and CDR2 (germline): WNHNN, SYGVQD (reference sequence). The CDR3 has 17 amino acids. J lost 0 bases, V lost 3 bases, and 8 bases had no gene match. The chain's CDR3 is CASSDPGQPSSGNTIYF. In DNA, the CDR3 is TGCGCCAGCAGTGACCCGGGACAGCCTAGCTCTGGAAACACCATATATTTT.

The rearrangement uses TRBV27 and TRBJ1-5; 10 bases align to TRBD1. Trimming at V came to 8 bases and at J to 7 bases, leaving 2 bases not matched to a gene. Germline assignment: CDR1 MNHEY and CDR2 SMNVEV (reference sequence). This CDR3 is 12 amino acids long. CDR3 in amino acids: CASGQGGQPQHF. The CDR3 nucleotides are TGTGCCAGCGGACAGGGGGGCCAGCCCCAGCATTTT.

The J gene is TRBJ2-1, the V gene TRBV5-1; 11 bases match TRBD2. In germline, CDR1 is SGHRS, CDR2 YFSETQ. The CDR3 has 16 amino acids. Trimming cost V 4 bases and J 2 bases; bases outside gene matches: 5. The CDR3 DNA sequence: TGCGCCAGCAGCGAGTCGACTAGCGGGGCCTACAATGAGCAGTTCTTC. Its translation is CASSESTSGAYNEQFF.